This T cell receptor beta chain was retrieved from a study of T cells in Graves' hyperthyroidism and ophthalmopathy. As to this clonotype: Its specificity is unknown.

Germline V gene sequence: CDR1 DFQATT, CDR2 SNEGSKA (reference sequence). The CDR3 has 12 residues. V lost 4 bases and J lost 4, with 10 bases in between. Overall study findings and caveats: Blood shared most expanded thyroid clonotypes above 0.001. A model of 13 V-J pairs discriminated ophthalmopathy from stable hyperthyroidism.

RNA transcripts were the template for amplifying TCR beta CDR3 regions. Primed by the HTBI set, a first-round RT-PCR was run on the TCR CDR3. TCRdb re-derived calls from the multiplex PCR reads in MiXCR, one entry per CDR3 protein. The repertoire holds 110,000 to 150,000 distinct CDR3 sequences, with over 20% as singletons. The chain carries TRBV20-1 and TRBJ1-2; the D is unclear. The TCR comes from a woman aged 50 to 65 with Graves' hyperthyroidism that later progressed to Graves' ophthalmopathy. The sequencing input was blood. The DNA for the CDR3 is TGCAGTGCTACTTACAATCTCTATGGCTACACCTTC. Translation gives CSATYNLYGYTF.